This is a list of T cell receptor beta chains from one sample in a study of blood T cell repertoires in COVID-19. Assay: immunoSEQ multiplex PCR; the TCRdb copy retains only in-frame clones and omits some. Of hundreds of thousands of clones detected, around 87% appear once; the ten largest clones hold more than 0.8%. Sequencing was performed on PBMCs or T cells enriched from blood (not recorded which). These receptors all come from a man younger than 30 who had recovered from COVID-19. CDR3s include the opening cysteine and the closing phenylalanine or tryptophan. The D gene is left open where the match is weak. Clone size, where shown, is once, few, many, or a class for clones that have expanded.

D gene | clone size | J gene | CDR3 length | V gene | CDR3 DNA | CDR3 protein
TRBD2 | . | TRBJ2-3 | 16 | TRBV19 | TGTGCCAGTAGTATGAACCCAGCGGGAAGCACAGATACGCAGTATTTT | CASSMNPAGSTDTQYF
TRBD1 | . | TRBJ1-1 | 15 | TRBV5-1 | TGCGCCAGCTCCGAACAGGGGTCCATGAACACTGAAGCTTTCTTT | CASSEQGSMNTEAFF
. | few | TRBJ2-1 | 16 | TRBV7-3 | TGTGCCAGCAGCCAATCCACAGGGGCGGGATACAATGAGCAGTTCTTC | CASSQSTGAGYNEQFF
. | few | TRBJ1-2 | 14 | TRBV9 | TGTGCCAGCAGCGTCTCCGGGGATAACTATGGCTACACCTTC | CASSVSGDNYGYTF
TRBD1 | . | TRBJ2-1 | 14 | TRBV25-1 | TGTGCCAGCAGTGCCGACAGGGCCGGTCATGAGCAGTTCTTC | CASSADRAGHEQFF
TRBD1 | . | TRBJ1-3 | 15 | TRBV15 | TGTGCCACCAGCAGAGATGGGACAGACGGAAACACCATATATTTT | CATSRDGTDGNTIYF
TRBD2 | . | TRBJ2-2 | 15 | TRBV7-8 | TGTGCCACCCAGCCAGCGGGAGACATTTTCGGGGAGCTGTTTTTT | CATQPAGDIFGELFF
. | once | TRBJ1-2 | 12 | TRBV5-6 | TGTGCCAGCAGCTTGGACAGGGACGGCTACACCTTC | CASSLDRDGYTF
. | . | TRBJ2-1 | 13 | TRBV5-1 | TGCGCCAGCAGCTTTTCGGGGTGGAATGAGCAGTTCTTC | CASSFSGWNEQFF
. | . | TRBJ2-7 | 14 | TRBV2 | TGTGCCAGCAGTAGTACGTACCGGGGGAACGAGCAGTACTTC | CASSSTYRGNEQYF
. | . | TRBJ2-7 | 16 | TRBV5-1 | TGCGCCAGCAGCTTGGCCGGGGAAAAATTTGCCTACGAGCAGTACTTC | CASSLAGEKFAYEQYF
. | few | TRBJ2-7 | 16 | TRBV13 | TGTGCCAGCAGCTTAGGACTAGCTCAGGGTTACTACGAGCAGTACTTC | CASSLGLAQGYYEQYF
TRBD1 | . | TRBJ2-7 | 15 | TRBV28 | TGTGCCAGCGGATGGACAGGGGTGGGATCCTACGAGCAGTACTTC | CASGWTGVGSYEQYF
TRBD1 | . | TRBJ1-2 | 14 | TRBV6-5 | TGTGCCAGCGGTCCGGGACAGGGCCTCTATGGCTACACCTTC | CASGPGQGLYGYTF
. | . | TRBJ1-6 | 16 | TRBV5-1 | TGCGCCAGCAGCTCTACTTCCGGGACATATAATTCACCCCTCCACTTT | CASSSTSGTYNSPLHF
. | . | TRBJ2-5 | 14 | TRBV5-4 | TGTGCCAGCAGCTTGGATCCTAGTCAAGAGACCCAGTACTTC | CASSLDPSQETQYF
. | . | TRBJ2-2 | 13 | TRBV5-8 | TGTGCCAGCAGCTACAGGGATACCGGGGAGCTGTTTTTT | CASSYRDTGELFF
TRBD1 | . | TRBJ1-2 | 17 | TRBV9 | TGTGCCAGCAGCGTAGGAAACAGCGGGACAGGGGGCGATAGCTACACCTTC | CASSVGNSGTGGDSYTF
. | . | TRBJ1-1 | 14 | TRBV28 | TGTGCCAGCAGCTCCGGGACATACAACACTGAAGCTTTCTTT | CASSSGTYNTEAFF
. | . | TRBJ2-3 | 15 | TRBV10-3 | TGTGCCATAGCTAGCGAAACGGAAGACACAGATACGCAGTATTTT | CAIASETEDTDTQYF
TRBD1 | once | TRBJ1-1 | 15 | TRBV3-1/TRBV3-2 | TGTGCCAGCAGCCAAGTGGGACAGGGGAGCACTGAAGCTTTCTTT | CASSQVGQGSTEAFF
. | . | TRBJ2-5 | 14 | TRBV3-1/TRBV3-2 | TGTGCCAGCAGCGGGGGCGGACAAGGCGAGACCCAGTACTTC | CASSGGGQGETQYF
TRBD2 | . | TRBJ2-2 | 14 | TRBV7-7 | TGTGCCAGCAGCACTAGGGCGGGGGTCGGGGAGCTGTTTTTT | CASSTRAGVGELFF
. | . | TRBJ2-6 | 15 | TRBV6-5 | TGTGCCAGCAGTTCAGGATCTTCTGGGGCCAACGTCCTGACTTTC | CASSSGSSGANVLTF
. | . | TRBJ1-2 | 12 | TRBV12-3/TRBV12-4 | TGTGCCAGCAGTTTGACAGGCTATGGCTACACCTTC | CASSLTGYGYTF
. | . | TRBJ1-3 | 14 | TRBV7-2 | TGTGCCAGCAGCCCCAGGGTAGACGGAAACACCATATATTTT | CASSPRVDGNTIYF
TRBD2 | . | TRBJ2-7 | 13 | TRBV12-3/TRBV12-4 | TGTGCCAGCAAGCCGGGGGGGTCGTACGAGCAGTACTTC | CASKPGGSYEQYF
. | . | TRBJ1-5 | 13 | TRBV5-1 | TGCGCCAGCAGCCGGGAGGGCAATCAGCCCCAGCATTTT | CASSREGNQPQHF
TRBD2 | once | TRBJ2-4 | 14 | TRBV9 | TGTGCCAGCAGCGGCTCGCGGGGGGGAAACATTCAGTACTTC | CASSGSRGGNIQYF
TRBD2 | . | TRBJ2-1 | 17 | TRBV4-3 | TGCGCCAGCAGCCCAGGGACTAGCGGGAAGCCTTACAATGAGCAGTTCTTC | CASSPGTSGKPYNEQFF
. | . | TRBJ1-2 | 13 | TRBV7-3 | TGTGCCAGCAGCCTACAGAATAACTATGGCTACACCTTC | CASSLQNNYGYTF
. | once | TRBJ2-6 | 16 | TRBV19 | TGTGCCAGTAGTAAAGGGAGGAGGTCTGGGGCCAACGTCCTGACTTTC | CASSKGRRSGANVLTF
. | . | TRBJ1-5 | 12 | TRBV23-1 | TGCGCCAGCAAAACAGGGATCAAGCCCCAGCATTTT | CASKTGIKPQHF
. | . | TRBJ1-4 | 16 | TRBV4-3 | TGCGCCAGCAGCCAAGATGGCGGGGGAGCTAATGAAAAACTGTTTTTT | CASSQDGGGANEKLFF
. | . | TRBJ2-3 | 14 | TRBV7-9 | TGTGCCAGCATCAATGTGGACTGGGGAGATACGCAGTATTTT | CASINVDWGDTQYF
TRBD2 | . | TRBJ2-3 | 16 | TRBV6-4 | TGTGCCAGCAGTGAGTCACTAGCGGATAGCACAGATACGCAGTATTTT | CASSESLADSTDTQYF
. | . | TRBJ2-7 | 14 | TRBV5-5 | TGTGCCAGCAGCCCCAGGGGACCCACCTACGAGCAGTACTTC | CASSPRGPTYEQYF
TRBD1 | . | TRBJ2-2 | 15 | TRBV4-1 | TGCGCCAGCAGCCCGGGACAGGCCTACACCGGGGAGCTGTTTTTT | CASSPGQAYTGELFF
TRBD1 | . | TRBJ1-4 | 15 | TRBV5-4 | TGTGCCAGCAGCTCCCGGACAGGGGGTAATGAAAAACTGTTTTTT | CASSSRTGGNEKLFF
TRBD2 | . | TRBJ2-3 | 15 | TRBV12-5 | TGTGCTAGTGGTTTGGGCCAGCGGGAGGCAGATACGCAGTATTTT | CASGLGQREADTQYF
. | . | TRBJ1-2 | 14 | TRBV5-1 | TGCGCCAGCAGCCAACAGAGTTTAAACTATGGCTACACCTTC | CASSQQSLNYGYTF
TRBD2 | . | TRBJ2-7 | 16 | TRBV5-4 | TGTGCCAGCAGCCCGGCCGGGACTAGCACAACCTACGAGCAGTACTTC | CASSPAGTSTTYEQYF
TRBD1 | . | TRBJ1-1 | 15 | TRBV7-9 | TGTGCCACCCAGAAACCACAGGGGTTTAGCACTGAAGCTTTCTTT | CATQKPQGFSTEAFF
TRBD2 | . | TRBJ2-3 | 15 | TRBV19 | TGTGCCAGTAGTCCTCCGGGGGGATCCACAGATACGCAGTATTTT | CASSPPGGSTDTQYF
. | . | TRBJ1-1 | 15 | TRBV30 | TGTGCCTGGAGTTGGGGGGGGGCCGTGAACACTGAAGCTTTCTTT | CAWSWGGAVNTEAFF
TRBD1 | . | TRBJ2-2 | 14 | TRBV10-3 | TGTGCCATCAACGGACAGGGGTACACCGGGGAGCTGTTTTTT | CAINGQGYTGELFF
TRBD1 | . | TRBJ2-1 | 15 | TRBV28 | TGTGCCAGCAGTTTCCGACAGGGGGCTATTGGTGAGCAGTTCTTC | CASSFRQGAIGEQFF
. | . | TRBJ2-7 | 13 | TRBV19 | TGTGCCAGTAGTTTGTCAGGGCGGCACGAGCAGTACTTC | CASSLSGRHEQYF
. | . | TRBJ1-2 | 15 | TRBV28 | TGTGCCAGCAGATTACAGGGTTCTTTTGCCTATGGCTACACCTTC | CASRLQGSFAYGYTF
. | . | TRBJ2-3 | 14 | TRBV18 | TGTGCCAGCTCACCACAGAGGGCCGGTGATACGCAGTATTTT | CASSPQRAGDTQYF
TRBD1 | . | TRBJ1-4 | 13 | TRBV29-1 | TGCAGCGTAGATACAGGGGGCAGTGAAAAACTGTTTTTT | CSVDTGGSEKLFF
TRBD2 | . | TRBJ2-1 | 16 | TRBV9 | TGTGCCAGCAGCCCCGAGCGGGGGAACTCCTACAATGAGCAGTTCTTC | CASSPERGNSYNEQFF
. | . | TRBJ1-6 | 12 | TRBV12-3/TRBV12-4 | TGTGCCAGCAGTGTACAGGGACCACCCCTCCACTTT | CASSVQGPPLHF
TRBD2 | . | TRBJ2-1 | 16 | TRBV7-2 | TGTGCCAGCAAACTGGGACTAGCGGTGACCTACAATGAGCAGTTCTTC | CASKLGLAVTYNEQFF
. | . | TRBJ1-2 | 14 | TRBV3-1/TRBV3-2 | TGTGCCAGCAGTCATGGAGACAGGACCTATGGCTACACCTTC | CASSHGDRTYGYTF
TRBD2 | . | TRBJ2-1 | 17 | TRBV6-6 | TGTGCCAGCAGTGGATCGACTAGCGGGGGCCGCTACAATGAGCAGTTCTTC | CASSGSTSGGRYNEQFF